This is a list of T cell receptor beta chains from one sample in a study of blood T cell repertoires in COVID-19. Using immunoSEQ multiplex PCR, the repertoire was profiled, and TCRdb retains in-frame clones only, with some absent. The sample shows approximately 230,000 clones, more than 70% of them seen only once. Source material: peripheral blood. The receptors here all came from a woman aged 30 to 39 with COVID-19, enrolled during active disease. CDR3s include the opening cysteine and the closing phenylalanine or tryptophan. The D gene is left open where the match is weak. Clone size is not always given. Where it is, it says once, few, many or a class for expanded clones.

CDR3 DNA	CDR3 protein	CDR3 length	clone size	D gene	V gene	J gene
TGTGCCAGCAGTGCCGGGACAGGGGGCAGGGACGAGCAGTACTTC	CASSAGTGGRDEQYF	15	.	TRBD1	TRBV6-2/TRBV6-3	TRBJ2-7
TGTGCCAGCAGCTTAGCGCCAGGGCTGAACACTGAAGCTTTCTTT	CASSLAPGLNTEAFF	15	.	.	TRBV7-2	TRBJ1-1
TGCAGTGCTAGTCCTACCCCGGGACAGGGGAGAAATGAGCAGTTCTTC	CSASPTPGQGRNEQFF	16	once	TRBD1	TRBV20-1	TRBJ2-1
TGTGCCAGCAGTATGACAGGGACCAGTACTGAAGCTTTCTTT	CASSMTGTSTEAFF	14	.	TRBD1	TRBV28	TRBJ1-1
TGTGCCAGCAGTTTCAACCCTCTTCGGACAGGGGGTTTACAGCCCCAGCATTTT	CASSFNPLRTGGLQPQHF	18	few	TRBD1	TRBV28	TRBJ1-5
TGTGCCACCCCGGACAGGGCGAACACCGGGGAGCTGTTTTTT	CATPDRANTGELFF	14	.	TRBD1	TRBV19	TRBJ2-2
TGTGCCAGCAGTTTACCGGGACAGAACTATGGCTACACCTTC	CASSLPGQNYGYTF	14	.	TRBD1	TRBV28	TRBJ1-2
TGTGCCATCAGTGAGGGGCTGGGCACAGATACGCAGTATTTT	CAISEGLGTDTQYF	14	few	.	TRBV10-3	TRBJ2-3
TGTGCCAGCAGAACAGGGGTGACTGAAAAACTGTTTTTT	CASRTGVTEKLFF	13	.	TRBD1	TRBV9	TRBJ1-4
TGTGCCAGCAGGTCCTGGTCGGGCTCTGGAAACACCATATATTTT	CASRSWSGSGNTIYF	15	.	.	TRBV11-2	TRBJ1-3
TGTGCCAGCAGCCCCCATACGGCGGGAGAAGGCCAAGAGACCCAGTACTTC	CASSPHTAGEGQETQYF	17	.	TRBD2	TRBV9	TRBJ2-5
TGTGCCAGTAGTTGGGGCGCGGGCAATCAGCCCCAGCATTTT	CASSWGAGNQPQHF	14	.	.	TRBV19	TRBJ1-5
TGTGCCAGCAGCCCCACGCGGCGTCTCCTTGCGGCTTTCTTT	CASSPTRRLLAAFF	14	.	.	TRBV5-6	TRBJ1-1
TGTGCCAGCAGCTATCAGGGGGCGAGGGAGACCCAGTACTTC	CASSYQGARETQYF	14	.	TRBD1	TRBV27	TRBJ2-5
TGTGCCAGCAGTGAACTAGCGTGGGGCGAGCAGTACTTC	CASSELAWGEQYF	13	.	.	TRBV2	TRBJ2-7
TGCGCCAGCAGCCACCAAGGGCGTCGGGGGGGAGAAATGAGCTCCTACAATGAGCAGTTCTTC	CASSHQGRRGGEMSSYNEQFF	21	.	TRBD2	TRBV4-3	TRBJ2-1
TGTGCCAGCAGTGCGAAGGCGGGAAGCTACAATGAGCAGTTCTTC	CASSAKAGSYNEQFF	15	.	.	TRBV6-4	TRBJ2-1
TGTGCCAGCAGAGAAGGCCAAATGAACAGGATAAACACCGGGGAGCTGTTTTTT	CASREGQMNRINTGELFF	18	.	.	TRBV11-2	TRBJ2-2
TGTGCCAGCAGCTCGGGACAAGCGAACACCGGGGAGCTGTTTTTT	CASSSGQANTGELFF	15	.	.	TRBV11-3	TRBJ2-2
TGCGCCAGCAGCCAGGAGGGCGGGGAGCAGTTCTTC	CASSQEGGEQFF	12	.	.	TRBV4-3	TRBJ2-1
TGCGCCAGCAGTGAGTCTGGCAGGGGGAACATTCAGTACTTC	CASSESGRGNIQYF	14	.	TRBD1	TRBV10-1	TRBJ2-4
TGCGCCAGCAGCCAAGGGGCGAGCTCTGGAAACACCATATATTTT	CASSQGASSGNTIYF	15	few	.	TRBV4-1	TRBJ1-3
TGTGCCAGCAGCCTTGCCTGGGGACAGGGGCAAGAGACCCAGTACTTC	CASSLAWGQGQETQYF	16	.	TRBD1	TRBV7-2	TRBJ2-5
TGTGCCAGCAGTGGTGGCGTTCGAGGGTACGAGCAGTACTTC	CASSGGVRGYEQYF	14	.	.	TRBV2	TRBJ2-7
TGCAGCGTTGAAGCCTTTGGGACACCCTGGGCTTTCTTT	CSVEAFGTPWAFF	13	.	.	TRBV29-1	TRBJ1-1
TGTGCCACCAGTGATTCGGCGGGCACCGGGGAGCTGTTTTTT	CATSDSAGTGELFF	14	.	.	TRBV24-1	TRBJ2-2
TGTGCCAGCAGTTACAACAGGGAAGGGGCCAAAAACATTCAGTACTTC	CASSYNREGAKNIQYF	16	.	.	TRBV6-2/TRBV6-3	TRBJ2-4
TGTGCCAGTAGCCTGGGACTAGCGGGAGGGGATACGCAGTATTTT	CASSLGLAGGDTQYF	15	.	TRBD2	TRBV19	TRBJ2-3
TGTGCCAGCAGTTGGACTAGCGGAAACACCGGGGAGCTGTTTTTT	CASSWTSGNTGELFF	15	.	TRBD2	TRBV27	TRBJ2-2
TGTGCCAGCTCACCAGGCCAGCGGGAGTTGCTTTATGAGCAGTTCTTC	CASSPGQRELLYEQFF	16	.	TRBD2	TRBV18	TRBJ2-1
TGCGCCAGCAGCTTGGTATTGGCTCCAGGGTACGAGCAGTACTTC	CASSLVLAPGYEQYF	15	.	.	TRBV5-1	TRBJ2-7
TGTGCCACCAGTGACCCTGGACTAGCGGGAAGAGGTGAGCAGTTCTTC	CATSDPGLAGRGEQFF	16	.	TRBD2	TRBV24-1	TRBJ2-1
TGTGCCAGCAGTTTTTCCAACCGGGAGCAGTTCTTC	CASSFSNREQFF	12	.	.	TRBV28	TRBJ2-1
TGTGCCAGCAGCTTAGACACAGGGGACTTTTACGAGCAGTACTTC	CASSLDTGDFYEQYF	15	.	.	TRBV11-2	TRBJ2-7
TGCGCCAGCAGCCAAGAATACGTGGGGACAAACTATGGCTACACCTTC	CASSQEYVGTNYGYTF	16	.	.	TRBV4-1	TRBJ1-2
TGCGCCAGCAGCCAAGATCCCCGGGGGGAGACCCAGTACTTC	CASSQDPRGETQYF	14	.	.	TRBV4-3	TRBJ2-5
TGTGCCAGTTTGCAGGGGGGCTTCACAGATACGCAGTATTTT	CASLQGGFTDTQYF	14	.	.	TRBV6-6	TRBJ2-3
TGTGCCAGCAGAACAGCGAACACCGGGGAGCTGTTTTTT	CASRTANTGELFF	13	few	.	TRBV7-9	TRBJ2-2
TGTGCCAGTTTCAGACAGGGGGACTATGGCTACACCTTC	CASFRQGDYGYTF	13	.	TRBD1	TRBV6-5	TRBJ1-2
TGTGCCAGCAGCCAAGAAACCCCAGTTAGGTCAGGGGATGAGCAGTTCTTC	CASSQETPVRSGDEQFF	17	.	.	TRBV14	TRBJ2-1
TGTGCGAGTGGGCCGACAGGGGGCACTGAAGCTTTCTTT	CASGPTGGTEAFF	13	.	TRBD1	TRBV2	TRBJ1-1
TGTGCCAGCAGCTTAGTGGCAGGGGGCACTTTAGAGACCCAGTACTTC	CASSLVAGGTLETQYF	16	.	TRBD1	TRBV7-6	TRBJ2-5
TGTGCCATCAGTGACCTTCTAGCGGCGAGCTCCTACAATGAGCAGTTCTTC	CAISDLLAASSYNEQFF	17	.	TRBD2	TRBV10-3	TRBJ2-1
TGTGCCAGCAGTTCACAGGGCAACGAGCAGTACTTC	CASSSQGNEQYF	12	.	.	TRBV6-2/TRBV6-3	TRBJ2-7
TGTGCCAGCCCCGAGGTAACCCCCTTGTATTACAATGAGCAGTTCTTC	CASPEVTPLYYNEQFF	16	.	.	TRBV2	TRBJ2-1
TGTGCCAGCTCCCCAAGGGACAGACTTAACTATGGCTACACCTTC	CASSPRDRLNYGYTF	15	.	TRBD1	TRBV18	TRBJ1-2
TGTGCCAGCAGCTTAACAAAGCCAGGGTTTTCGGATGGCTACACCTTC	CASSLTKPGFSDGYTF	16	few	.	TRBV7-9	TRBJ1-2
TGTGCCAGCAGCGCGCTAGCAGACAATGAGCAGTTCTTC	CASSALADNEQFF	13	.	.	TRBV9	TRBJ2-1
TGTGCCAGCAGCCCACACCTTGACCGACTAGCCGCAGATACGCAGTATTTT	CASSPHLDRLAADTQYF	17	.	TRBD2	TRBV11-2	TRBJ2-3
TGTGCCAGCAGACTTAGCACAGATACGCAGTATTTT	CASRLSTDTQYF	12	.	.	TRBV6-5	TRBJ2-3
TGCGCCAGCAGCCAAGGACTAGCGGGGTACGAGCAGTACTTC	CASSQGLAGYEQYF	14	once	TRBD2	TRBV4-3	TRBJ2-7
TGCGCCAGCAGTGATGGGGACAGGTTCGGCACCGGGGAGCTGTTTTTT	CASSDGDRFGTGELFF	16	.	TRBD1	TRBV10-1	TRBJ2-2
TGTGCCAGCCGCCAGGAATCGAACTATGGCTACACCTTC	CASRQESNYGYTF	13	.	.	TRBV5-4	TRBJ1-2
TGTGCCACCTCCCCGGCAGGAGGGTATGAAAAACTGTTTTTT	CATSPAGGYEKLFF	14	once	.	TRBV6-5	TRBJ1-4
TGTGCCAGCAGCCCCCGGACAGGGGGGTCACCTTTCCTGTACGAGCAGTACTTC	CASSPRTGGSPFLYEQYF	18	.	TRBD1	TRBV7-6	TRBJ2-7
TGTGCCAGCAGTTTATCGGGACACCAGTCTGGGGCCAACGTCCTGACTTTC	CASSLSGHQSGANVLTF	17	.	.	TRBV28	TRBJ2-6
TGTGCCAGCAGCCAAGGTATAGAATCCTACGAGCAGTACTTC	CASSQGIESYEQYF	14	.	.	TRBV3-1/TRBV3-2	TRBJ2-7